This TCR beta chain stems from a study of Graves' ophthalmopathy and Graves' hyperthyroidism. General study results and limits: Most thyroid-expanded clonotypes exceeding 0.001 frequency were also found in blood. In predicting ophthalmopathy progression, the model reached around 65% sensitivity and 72.22% specificity.

CDR3 size: 17 residues. Germline assignment: CDR1 MNHNS and CDR2 SASEGT. V was pared by 1 base and J by 4 bases, with 19 bases between. This clonotype has a count of ten or more. Its antigen remains unidentified. The TCR beta CDR3 regions underwent amplification from RNA transcripts. First-round RT-PCR used HTBI primers; second-round multiplex PCR followed. A single record per CDR3 protein comes from TCRdb applying MiXCR to the multiplex PCR reads. The profile shows 350,000 to 400,000 distinct CDR3 sequences, about 16% of them singletons. Moderate-to-severe activity, CAS ≥3, NOSPECS ≥4 and a duration under 3 months were seen in donors with ophthalmopathy. The diagnostic workup employed clinical symptoms, serum thyroxine, TRAb, thyroid ultrasound and orbital computed tomography.

The chain has TRBV6-1 and TRBJ2-5; D assignment may be TRBD1 or TRBD2 (6 bases each). The source is a woman between 18 and 30 years old with Graves' ophthalmopathy. Sample: peripheral blood. CDR3 DNA: TGTGCCAGCAGTGAAGGGGCGAGGGGGGAATTCGGAGAGACCCAGTACTTC. Residues: CASSEGARGEFGETQYF.